This T cell receptor (beta chain) derives from a study of blood T cells in healthy people across ages (dated by TCRdb to between 2014 and 2017). At the level of the whole study: In model experiments, roughly one uniquely barcoded TCR beta cDNA molecule per two T cells was captured by template switching. Four age groups were formed from the donors: young (average approximately 15 years), middle-aged (approximately 40), aged (about 62) and long-lived (approximately 78). To avoid experimental bias, donors of different ages were spread randomly across the sequencing lanes. Two additional independent replicas of 1 million unique cDNA reads from the same blood draw were analyzed for two donors (one aged 18 to 30 and one aged 80 or older). Using deep sequencing normalized with unique cDNA molecular identifiers, the study measured how TCR beta repertoire diversity changes with age. Beyond this particular receptor, the publication reports: As age increased, observed TCR beta diversity per million T cells dropped in a roughly linear way, and a significant reduction was already evident by age about 40. Because the CMV infection status of the donors was unknown, age-related changes in expanded clonotypes may potentially have been confounded. Observed TCR beta diversity correlated strongly with the percentage of naive T cells measured by flow cytometry. Estimates of total diversity from one million sequenced T cells were regarded as lower bounds and underestimates. Compared with the aged group, the long-lived group had more naive CD4+ T cells, fewer expanded clones and increased TCR diversity, suggesting age selection. Bulk unsorted PBMC profiling prevented conclusive comparison of naive and antigen-experienced compartments.

The library was made by 5' RACE. The sequencing machine was an Illumina HiSeq 2500. A second PCR of roughly 7 to 12 cycles was run with a J-beta primer mix and a sample-barcoded 5' primer. Each TCR beta cDNA molecule received a unique molecular identifier from a template-switch 5' adaptor carrying 12 random nucleotides. At least 2.5 million CDR3-containing paired-end reads were obtained from each sample. First-strand cDNA was synthesized from all RNA with the Mint cDNA synthesis kit, primed by a TRBC-specific oligonucleotide. Following uracil-DNA glycosylase treatment, a first 18-cycle PCR with universal primers M1SS and BC2_uni_R was performed on all cDNA. As for how the authors treated the data: For normalization, 1 million high-quality reads, each with a distinct molecular identifier, were randomly selected from each sample. Reads sharing molecular identifiers were discarded rather than binned into consensus sequences. MiTCR, run with a Q25 quality threshold and the strictest error-elimination algorithm, handled CDR3 identification, clonotype clustering and error correction. Lower-bound total TCR beta diversity was estimated with a nonparametric unseen species model using Euler transformation. In-frame beta chains were kept once TCRdb had trimmed the public reads at Q25 with fastp and called clones with MiXCR. Each record represents a unique CDR3 protein, reported with the most common genes and DNA among its rows. For this entry, the V and J calls and clone size follow TCRdb and not the study's own pipeline. Counted in this sample were hundreds of thousands of distinct CDR3 sequences; around 50% of them appeared once. The ten largest clones represent approximately 13% of the sample.

The donors were roughly 39 Caucasian individuals from Russia, aged roughly 6 to 100 years, who were systemically healthy. Each donor gave around 9.9 milliliters of peripheral blood, collected into EDTA-treated Vacutainer tubes. Ficoll-Paque density-gradient centrifugation was used to isolate PBMCs, with at least 7 million per sample. Trizol reagent was used to extract total RNA from PBMCs, with at least 5.5 micrograms per sample. The percentages of naive CD45RAhigh/CD27high T cells were determined by flow cytometry on a PBMC aliquot from every donor. The germline V gene gives CDR1 as KGHSH and CDR2 as LQKENI. From the cysteine through the phenylalanine, the CDR3 covers 16 amino acids. The kept DNA is CDR3 alone, 48 bases in frame from the first base. Of note for this clonotype: Its antigen is unknown. Base-call qualities are not available, and no considerably larger clone is one nucleotide away.

The sequencing input was blood. The receptor's source is a woman aged 80 or over in good health. The sequence is built from TRBV18 and TRBJ2-5; the junction holds 7 bases that match TRBD1. The J call is uncertain, as TRBJ2-7 better fits the DNA end. The nucleotides read TGTGCCAGCTCACCTGGGTACAGGGGATCTTTCTACGAGCAGTACTTC. It translates as CASSPGYRGSFYEQYF.